The 18 T cell receptor beta chains in this list originate from one sample, sequenced in a study of cytomegalovirus exposure and HLA in healthy donors. This PCR relied on a set of 60 Vbeta primers and 13 Jbeta primers. Method: immunoSEQ multiplex PCR; TCRdb's copy keeps in-frame clones and lacks some. The table includes fewer than 150,000 clones, approximately 71% detected once. The sample taken for sequencing was PBMCs. The receptors shown here come from a man aged 30 to 45 in good health and CMV-seronegative.

In this sample, this clone turned up a few times. The CDR3: CASSYFQGDNEQFF. CDR3 DNA: TGTGCCAGCAGTTACTTTCAGGGGGACAATGAGCAGTTCTTC. The gene calls are TRBV6-5 and TRBJ2-1, with 7 bases lining up with TRBD1. V shed 1 base, J shed 5 bases, and the junction held 2 bases outside the gene matches. The germline CDR1 and CDR2 sequences are MNHEY and SVGAGI. CDR3 length: 14 amino acids.

J is TRBJ2-3 and V is TRBV29-1, with D uncertain. The V gene lost 2 bases and the J gene lost 5 bases, with 11 bases spanning the gap. The CDR3 is made up of 13 amino acids. Germline V gene sequence: CDR1 SQVTM, CDR2 ANQGSEA. The CDR3: CSVETAGGDTQYF. The DNA of the CDR3 is TGCAGCGTTGAAACCGCAGGTGGAGATACGCAGTATTTT.

The chain couples TRBV5-1 to TRBJ2-5; 7 bases are a match to TRBD1. CDR3 length equals 14 residues. The germline gives CDR1 SGHRS, CDR2 YFSETQ. Germline trimming cut 2 bases from V and 0 bases from J; bases unmatched to any gene: 1. The CDR3 DNA sequence: TGCGCCAGCAGCTTCGGACAGGACCAAGAGACCCAGTACTTC. Amino acids: CASSFGQDQETQYF. Filled out from reference TRBV5-1 and TRBJ2-5, the complete variable domain reads KAGVTQTPRYLIKTRGQQVTLSCSPISGHRSVSWYQQTPGQGLQFLFEYFSETQRNKGNFPGRFSGRQFSNSRSEMNVSTLELGDSALYLCASSFGQDQETQYFGPGTRLLVL.

The chain combines TRBV29-1 with TRBJ1-1; no reliable D call. V lost 7 bases and J 5 bases, leaving 11 bases between the germline ends. There are 11 residues in the CDR3. Germline V gene lookup returns CDR1 SQVTM and CDR2 ANQGSEA. In DNA, the CDR3 is TGCAGCGGCGCAGAGGGAACTGAAGCTTTCTTT. As protein: CSGAEGTEAFF. Combining the CDR3 with reference TRBV29-1 and TRBJ1-1 gives the whole variable domain SAVISQKPSRDICQRGTSLTIQCQVDSQVTMMFWYRQQPGQSLTLIATANQGSEATYESGFVIDKFPISRPNLTFSTLTVSNMSPEDSSIYLCSGAEGTEAFFGQGTRLTVV.

This clone was observed a handful of times. The CDR3 loop reads CASSLTGAFDEQYF. The CDR3 DNA follows: TGCGCCAGCAGCTTAACAGGGGCCTTCGACGAGCAGTACTTC. The chain couples TRBV5-1 to TRBJ2-7; 7 bases are a match to TRBD1. V gave up 2 bases and J gave up 5 bases; unmatched junction bases: 7. The CDR3 is made up of 14 amino acids. Germline V gene lookup returns CDR1 SGHRS and CDR2 YFSETQ. The full variable domain, completed using reference TRBV5-1 and TRBJ2-7, is KAGVTQTPRYLIKTRGQQVTLSCSPISGHRSVSWYQQTPGQGLQFLFEYFSETQRNKGNFPGRFSGRQFSNSRSEMNVSTLELGDSALYLCASSLTGAFDEQYFGPGTRLTVT.

The chain couples TRBV6-6 to TRBJ1-1; 9 bases agree with TRBD1. The V segment lost 6 bases and the J segment 1 base; nucleotides outside the gene matches: 3. CDR3 length: 14 amino acids. Germline V gives CDR1 MNHNY, CDR2 SVGAGI (reference sequence). The CDR3: CASSWGQGNTEAFF. The CDR3 DNA reads TGTGCCAGCAGCTGGGGACAGGGGAACACTGAAGCTTTCTTT.

This sequence joins TRBV10-3 and TRBJ1-2, with D hard to call. The germline V gene encodes CDR1 ENHRY and CDR2 SYGVKD. V dropped 2 bases and J dropped 0 bases, with 7 bases sitting between them. This CDR3 is built from 14 residues. CDR3 nucleotides: TGTGCCATCAGTGAGGCTAGAACTAACTATGGCTACACCTTC. Translated, it gives CAISEARTNYGYTF.

Note on this clone: Additional DNA sequences in this sample encode the identical CDR3. As DNA, the CDR3 is TGTGCCACCAGCACGGGAACCGGGATCAATGAGCAGTTCTTC. Translating it yields CATSTGTGINEQFF. The rearrangement links TRBV15 to TRBJ2-1; weak D call: TRBD2 (5 bases). V gave up 4 bases and J gave up 6 bases, with 13 bases separating them. CDR1 and CDR2 (germline): LNHNV, YYDKDF (reference sequence). This CDR3 comprises 14 residues.

The rearrangement links TRBV7-3 to TRBJ2-1; TRBD2 is a possible D gene (6 bases). V lost 0 bases to trimming and J lost 5 bases, with 11 bases between them. CDR3 length: 15 amino acids. Germline V CDR1 and CDR2: SGHTA, FQGTGA. The CDR3: CASSLTRDSDNEQFF. The DNA for the CDR3 is TGTGCCAGCAGCTTAACGCGGGACTCTGACAATGAGCAGTTCTTC.

The V call is TRBV5-5, the J call TRBJ1-5; D call uncertain. CDR3 length equals 14 residues. Trimming cost V 0 bases and J 4 bases, with 8 bases left between them. The germline CDR1 and CDR2 sequences are SGHKS and YYEKEE (reference sequence). CDR3 in amino acids: CASSLASGNQPQHF. The CDR3 nucleotides read TGTGCCAGCAGCTTGGCGTCGGGAAATCAGCCCCAGCATTTT.

This clone was seen a handful of times. The gene calls are TRBV18 and TRBJ2-2; D might be TRBD2 (5 bases). The CDR3 covers 15 residues. The V and J ends lost 0 bases and 7 bases respectively, with 12 bases between them. The germline V gene encodes CDR1 KGHSH and CDR2 LQKENI. The CDR3, as DNA: TGTGCCAGCTCACCACCGGGTCTAGCAGTCGGGGAGCTGTTTTTT. Translated: CASSPPGLAVGELFF.

V usage is TRBV5-1 and J usage is TRBJ1-2; 7 positions agree with TRBD1. The CDR3 contains 15 residues. Germline V gene lookup returns CDR1 SGHRS and CDR2 YFSETQ. V trimming: 4 bases; J trimming: 2 bases; junction bases outside the gene matches: 8. CDR3 protein: CASSDGQVLNYGYTF. CDR3 in DNA: TGCGCCAGCAGCGATGGACAGGTCCTAAACTATGGCTACACCTTC. The whole variable domain, remainder taken from reference TRBV5-1 and TRBJ1-2, is KAGVTQTPRYLIKTRGQQVTLSCSPISGHRSVSWYQQTPGQGLQFLFEYFSETQRNKGNFPGRFSGRQFSNSRSEMNVSTLELGDSALYLCASSDGQVLNYGYTFGSGTRLTVV.

This rearrangement joins TRBV21-1 to TRBJ1-2; TRBD1 is the table's D call, not checked against the DNA. TRBV21-1 is given as a pseudogene. The CDR3 has 14 residues. This chain's CDR3 is CAQPLRTDNYGYTF. In nucleotides, the CDR3 is TGTGCCCAGCCTCTCCGGACAGACAACTATGGCTACACCTTC.

V usage is TRBV2 and J usage is TRBJ1-5; no definite D call. The V gene's germline CDR1 is SNHLY and CDR2 FYNNEI. Trimming took off 7 bases at V and 4 bases at J, with 8 bases between the two ends. There are 12 residues in the CDR3. For the CDR3, the DNA is TGTGCCAGCACCACAGAAAATCAGCCCCAGCATTTT. Its protein is CASTTENQPQHF.

As concerns this clone: The sample holds other DNA sequences that translate to the same CDR3. The genes are TRBV27 and TRBJ2-7; 8 positions match TRBD1. V lost 4 bases to trimming and J lost 4 bases; unmatched junction nucleotides: 6. The CDR3 spans 14 residues. Germline V gene data show CDR1 as MNHEY and CDR2 as SMNVEV (reference sequence). CDR3 amino acids: CASSWGTGEYEQYF. DNA for the CDR3: TGTGCCAGCAGTTGGGGGACAGGAGAGTACGAGCAGTACTTC.

The chain links TRBV18 to TRBJ2-5, with D unclear. V lost 3 bases to trimming and J lost 1 base, with 18 bases between them. The CDR3 runs to 17 residues. CDR1 KGHSH and CDR2 LQKENI come from the germline V gene. The CDR3 is CASSPVSLRSTQETQYF. The CDR3, as DNA: TGTGCCAGCTCACCCGTCTCCCTACGTTCAACCCAAGAGACCCAGTACTTC.

This sequence joins TRBV5-6 and TRBJ1-1; D is ambiguous. The CDR3 has 15 amino acids. Deletions cut 0 bases from V and 1 base from J, with 10 bases between. Germline assignment: CDR1 SGHDT and CDR2 YYEEEE. CDR3 nucleotide sequence: TGTGCCAGCAGCTTGGTAACGGAGCCGAACACTGAAGCTTTCTTT. Translation gives CASSLVTEPNTEAFF.

This clone was seen a handful of times. V is TRBV5-1 and J is TRBJ1-5, with 7 bases that match TRBD1. J was trimmed by 7 bases and V by 2 bases; bases with no gene match: 6. This CDR3 spans 14 amino acids. Germline loops: CDR1 SGHRS, CDR2 YFSETQ. The CDR3 DNA sequence: TGCGCCAGCAGCTTAAACAGGGGAGGACAGCCCCAGCATTTT. Translating gives CASSLNRGGQPQHF.